This T cell receptor beta chain was found in a study of T-cell memory formation after mild COVID-19. V was pared by 1 base and J by 1 base, with 13 bases between. The CDR3 extends over 16 amino acids. The germline V gene has CDR1 SGHTA and CDR2 FQGTGA. This clonotype was detected only a few times. Via MiXCR, TCRdb re-called the 5' RACE reads, giving one row per CDR3 protein. The table lists about 390,000 distinct CDR3 sequences, 20% to 25% of them singletons. V is TRBV7-3 and J is TRBJ1-1; no reliable D call. The origin of this receptor is an adult woman who had mild COVID-19 (a few samples of this study predate the infection). Cell type and time point are not known. Input material: PBMCs or a T cell subset sorted from them (not recorded which). The DNA for the CDR3 is TGTGCCAGCAGCTTAATCCAGACACGATCGAACACTGAAGCTTTCTTT. Amino acids: CASSLIQTRSNTEAFF.